This TCR beta chain was observed in a study of radiation and T cells in renal cell carcinoma. Study-level findings and limits: Irradiated tumors held more dominant CDR3 motifs than control tumors. Top 100 clonotypes averaged around 50% in irradiated versus around 45% in nephrectomy-only tumors. Without pretreatment biopsies, baseline tumor clonotype presence was undetermined. Top tumor clonotypes rose in blood 2 weeks post-radiation, then contracted.

Treatment: 15 Gy SBRT to primary tumor, nephrectomy 4 weeks later. As for this clone: The target antigen is unknown.

TCRdb's copy holds only in-frame clones and misses some; the assay was immunoSEQ multiplex PCR. Among 19,000 or so clones listed, roughly 64% were seen once. V gave up 8 bases and J gave up 1 base, with 14 bases separating them. This CDR3 has 14 residues. Germline lookup yields CDR1 MNHEY and CDR2 SVGAGI. This chain uses TRBV6-5 with TRBJ1-1; D is unclear. The sequenced sample was tumor tissue, obtained from a patient whose treatment included radiotherapy and nephrectomy. The origin of this receptor is a woman between 65 and 79 years old with renal cell carcinoma. The CDR3 reads CASHPRRENTEAFF. The CDR3 nucleotides read TGTGCCAGCCACCCAAGACGGGAGAACACTGAAGCTTTCTTT.